This passage covers 29 T cell receptor beta chains from one sample sequenced in a study of prognosis after radiotherapy for stage I lung cancer. TCR beta CDR3 amplification from genomic DNA was performed by two-round multiplex PCR. TRBV and TRBJ genes each had their own specific primers in first-round PCR. TCRdb re-analysed the multiplex PCR reads in MiXCR, keeping a single row per CDR3 protein. The repertoire holds tens of thousands of distinct CDR3 sequences, around 40% seen once, with approximately 34% in the top ten. This specimen was PBMCs, taken before or after stereotactic body radiation therapy (not recorded which). The receptors here all came from a donor aged 50 or older with non-small cell lung cancer.

This clonotype is medium-sized (0.01 to 0.1%) in the sample. V and J are TRBV5-1 and TRBJ2-7, with a tentative D call TRBD1 (5 bases). V lost 4 bases and J lost 2, with 13 bases in between. Germline V gene data show CDR1 as SGHRS and CDR2 as YFSETQ. The length of the CDR3 is 14 residues. CDR3 in DNA: TGCGCCAGCAGCAAGACAGATCCACCCTACGAGCAGTACTTC. This sequence encodes CASSKTDPPYEQYF.

Remarks on this clonotype: A much larger clonotype is one base distant, so this may be a read error. This chain joins TRBV7-3 and TRBJ2-5; the D gene could be TRBD1 or TRBD2 (7 bases each). Per the germline V gene, CDR1 is SGHTA and CDR2 is FQGTGA. The length of the CDR3 is 15 residues. Here the CDR3 DNA reads TGTGCCAGCAGCTCGGCAGGGGGGGGACAAGAGAACCAGTACTTC. Amino acid sequence: CASSSAGGGQENQYF.

The chain uses TRBV5-5 and TRBJ2-5; no reliable D call. The CDR3 is 14 residues long. Trimming removed 0 bases at V and 5 bases at J, with 11 bases between. The V gene's germline CDR1 is SGHKS and CDR2 YYEKEE (reference sequence). The CDR3 here is CASSLGAVVETQYF. CDR3 coding DNA: TGTGCCAGCAGCTTGGGCGCGGTAGTCGAGACCCAGTACTTC.

Comments on this clonotype: Being one base from a much bigger clone, this may be a read error. This chain joins TRBV7-9 and TRBJ2-5; a weak D match, TRBD2 (6 bases). Germline V CDR1 and CDR2: SEHNR, FQNEAQ (reference sequence). Trimming stripped 5 bases from V and 8 bases from J, with 18 bases between. The CDR3 totals 14 residues. CDR3 in DNA: TGTGCCAGCAGCCTCCGGGAGCTTGAGGATACCCAGTACTTC. Translated: CASSLRELEDTQYF.

There are a few counts of this clonotype. Given a much more abundant clone one base away, this may be a read error. This chain uses TRBV2 with TRBJ2-6; 7 nucleotides line up with TRBD1. The ends lost 5 bases at V and 6 bases at J; junction bases unmatched: 7. CDR1 SNHLY and CDR2 FYNNEI come from the germline V gene. This CDR3 is 15 amino acids long. This CDR3 is CASSPDRAVANVLTF. The CDR3 DNA sequence: TGTGCCAGCAGTCCAGACAGGGCTGTGGCCAACGTCCTGACTTTC.

The chain employs TRBV11-2 and TRBJ2-7; weak D call: TRBD1 (6 bases). The V gene lost 6 bases and the J gene lost 3 bases, with 12 bases spanning the gap. The CDR3 has 13 residues. The germline V gene encodes CDR1 SGHAT and CDR2 FQNNGV. CDR3: CASRRTEDYEQYF. The CDR3, as DNA: TGTGCCAGCAGACGGACAGAAGACTACGAGCAGTACTTC.

The rearrangement uses TRBV5-1 and TRBJ1-2, with 7 bases that match TRBD1. CDR1 and CDR2 (germline): SGHRS, YFSETQ. The J segment lost 0 bases and the V segment lost 0 bases, leaving 5 bases of the junction unmatched. This CDR3 comprises 16 residues. CDR3 nucleotide sequence: TGCGCCAGCAGCTTGGTTCAGGGGGTGGCTAACTATGGCTACACCTTC. Translation gives CASSLVQGVANYGYTF.

About this clonotype: Just one base apart from a much larger clone, this may be a read error. The CDR3 region has the DNA TGTGCCAGCAGCCTAGGAGGCTGGCAACCGAATAAAAAACTGTTTTTT. It codes for CASSLGGWQPNKKLFF. The chain links TRBV11-2 to TRBJ1-4; D unresolved. V was shortened by 5 bases and J by 9 bases, with 22 bases between the two germline ends. Germline V gene data show CDR1 as SGHAT and CDR2 as FQNNGV. The CDR3 length is 16 residues.

The J gene is TRBJ1-2, the V gene TRBV20-1, with 8 bases identical to TRBD1. Germline V gives CDR1 DFQATT, CDR2 SNEGSKA (reference sequence). The V segment lost 6 bases and the J segment 5 bases; nucleotides outside the gene matches: 11. The CDR3 consists of 14 residues. The CDR3 loop is CSASRTGQEYGYTF. The CDR3 DNA reads as TGCAGTGCCTCGCGAACGGGACAGGAGTATGGCTACACCTTC.

With respect to this clonotype: The junction does not match germline at one end; this may be a read error. The chain couples TRBV4-3 to TRBJ2-7; D might be TRBD1 (5 bases). The CDR3 spans 15 residues. Germline lookup yields CDR1 LGHNA and CDR2 YSLEER. The CDR3 region is CASSQVVGATHDQYF. CDR3 nucleotides: TGCGCCAGTAGCCAAGTGGTAGGGGCGACCCACGACCAGTACTTC.

This clonotype came up many times. V gene TRBV20-1 combines with J gene TRBJ1-1; 10 nucleotides agree with TRBD1. Germline V gene lookup returns CDR1 DFQATT and CDR2 SNEGSKA (reference sequence). J lost 6 bases, V lost 3 bases, and 10 bases had no gene match. This CDR3 region has 15 residues. The CDR3 sequence: CSASRPGTGVPEAFF. CDR3 nucleotide sequence: TGCAGTGCTAGCCGCCCCGGGACAGGGGTCCCTGAAGCTTTCTTT.

In this sample, this clonotype turned up many times. The chain's CDR3 is CASKTRDREYYEQYF. CDR3 nucleotides: TGTGCCAGCAAGACCCGGGACAGAGAATACTACGAGCAGTACTTC. V gene TRBV6-1 combines with J gene TRBJ2-7, with 7 bases aligning to TRBD1. Germline assignment: CDR1 MNHNS and CDR2 SASEGT. The CDR3 totals 15 residues. Trimming removed 7 bases from V and 3 bases from J; junction bases left unmatched: 12.

This clonotype was seen ten or more times. The rearrangement links TRBV7-8 to TRBJ2-7; 7 bases are shared with TRBD1. Germline values: CDR1 SGHVS, CDR2 FQNEAQ. With 4 bases clipped from V and 4 bases from J, the junction kept 7 bases outside the gene matches. This CDR3 comprises 14 residues. The DNA of the CDR3 is TGTGCCAGCAGCTGGGGAGACAGGGTTTACGAGCAGTACTTC. Protein product: CASSWGDRVYEQYF.

Points on this clonotype: Mismatch with germline at one junction end may stem from a read error. The chain links TRBV6-2 or TRBV6-3 to TRBJ2-7; D is undetermined. The CDR3 is 13 amino acids. Germline CDR1 is MNHEY and CDR2 is SVGEGT. This CDR3 is CASRSAVSYDQYF. The DNA of the CDR3 is TGTGCCAGCAGAAGCGCAGTCTCCTACGATCAGTACTTC.

About this clonotype: Mismatch with germline at one junction end may stem from a read error. The rearrangement links TRBV12-3 or TRBV12-4 to TRBJ1-2; the D gene is possibly TRBD1 (6 bases). This CDR3 is 13 amino acids long. The DNA for the CDR3 is TGTGCCAGCAGAGGGGGGGGCTACTATTGCTACACCTTC. Its protein is CASRGGGYYCYTF.

Remarks on this clonotype: A far larger clone is only one base removed, so a read error is likely. CDR3 sequence: CATSFVNTIYF. CDR3 coding DNA: TGTGCCACGTCATTTGTAAACACCATATATTTT. V gene TRBV27 combines with J gene TRBJ1-3; D remains ambiguous. Trimming left V 10 bases short and J 6 bases short, with 10 bases between. CDR1 and CDR2 from the germline V gene are MNHEY and SMNVEV (reference sequence). CDR3 length: 11 residues.

A remark on this clonotype: One junction end does not reproduce the germline sequence, and a read error may be involved. As DNA, the CDR3 is TGTGCCAGCAGTTTCCCGGGGCCACGGGGCTCACCCCTCCAATTT. Amino acids: CASSFPGPRGSPLQF. This chain links TRBV28 with TRBJ1-6, with a tentative D call TRBD1 (5 bases). CDR1 MDHEN and CDR2 SYDVKM come from the germline V gene. The CDR3 spans 15 residues.

V is TRBV6-2 or TRBV6-3 and J is TRBJ2-7, with 7 bases lining up with TRBD2. This CDR3 is built from 18 residues. Germline V gives CDR1 MNHEY, CDR2 SVGEGT. Trimming took 6 bases from V and 4 from J; bases not matched to a gene: 21. The CDR3 DNA reads as TGTGCCAGCAGGGGGACCGGGAATAGCGGGCTTAGCTCATACGAGCAGTACTTC. Its protein is CASRGTGNSGLSSYEQYF.

This clonotype was seen ten or more times. This chain links TRBV7-9 with TRBJ2-3; D is ambiguous. This CDR3 is built from 13 residues. From germline, CDR1 is SEHNR and CDR2 FQNEAQ (reference sequence). V dropped 5 bases and J dropped 4 bases, with 10 bases sitting between them. CDR3 in DNA: TGTGCCAGCAGCCCAAAGCAATCAGATACGCAGTATTTT. Protein: CASSPKQSDTQYF.

Worth noting for this clonotype: A far larger clone is one nucleotide away, so this likely arose from a read error. The CDR3 loop reads CASIPGDGYTF. The DNA of the CDR3 is TGTGCCAGCATTCCAGGGGATGGCTACACCTTC. V is TRBV7-9 and J is TRBJ1-2; D may be TRBD1 (6 bases). The CDR3 is 11 amino acids. Germline V gene lookup returns CDR1 SEHNR and CDR2 FQNEAQ (reference sequence). V gave up 7 bases and J gave up 6 bases, with 9 bases separating them.

This chain uses TRBV20-1 with TRBJ2-7; either TRBD1 or TRBD2 may supply D (6 bases each). Germline V gene data show CDR1 as DFQATT and CDR2 as SNEGSKA (reference sequence). Trimming shortened V by 0 bases and J by 3 bases, and 30 bases separated the two germline ends. This CDR3 comprises 20 residues. This CDR3 reads CSAREGGFEAGRRGNYEQYF. The CDR3 DNA reads TGCAGTGCTAGAGAGGGGGGCTTTGAGGCGGGGCGAAGGGGAAACTACGAGCAGTACTTC.

This clonotype was counted many times. CDR3 DNA: TGTGCCAGCAGATCGCGACTCGATCAGCCCCAGCATTTT. It specifies CASRSRLDQPQHF. The V call is TRBV6-1, the J call TRBJ1-5; D not certain. V was trimmed by 6 bases and J by 5 bases, leaving 11 bases between them. CDR1 is MNHNS and CDR2 is SASEGT in the germline V gene. This CDR3 region has 13 residues.

Many counts were recorded for this clonotype. The chain carries TRBV7-8 and TRBJ1-6; TRBD1 aligns across 11 bases. This CDR3 has 16 amino acids. CDR1 is SGHVS and CDR2 is FQNEAQ in the germline V gene. Unmatched junction bases numbered 6, after V lost 4 bases and J lost 7 bases. Written as DNA, the CDR3 is TGTGCCAGCAGCTCCCGGACAGGGGGCTCGAATTCACCCCTCCACTTT. This translates into CASSSRTGGSNSPLHF.

This clonotype was seen repeatedly, ten times or more. The chain carries TRBV19 and TRBJ2-7, with TRBD1 matching 9 bases. The CDR3 contains 13 residues. Trimming took 10 bases from V and 0 from J; bases not matched to a gene: 4. Looked up from germline, CDR1 is LNHDA and CDR2 is SQIVND (reference sequence). CDR3 nucleotides: TGTGCCACGGGACAGGGCAGCTCCTACGAGCAGTACTTC. Amino acids: CATGQGSSYEQYF. Supplemented by reference TRBV19 and TRBJ2-7, the full variable domain reads DGGITQSPKYLFRKEGQNVTLSCEQNLNHDAMYWYRQDPGQGLRLIYYSQIVNDFQKGDIAEGYSVSREKKESFPLTVTSAQKNPTAFYLCATGQGSSYEQYFGPGTRLTVT.

Ten or more counts support this clonotype. The V call is TRBV15, the J call TRBJ2-1, with 9 bases lining up with TRBD2. The length of the CDR3 is 15 residues. Looked up from germline, CDR1 is LNHNV and CDR2 is YYDKDF (reference sequence). V shed 0 bases and J 7 bases; nucleotides not matched to a gene: 4. CDR3 residues: CATSRDLAGRNEQFF. CDR3 sequence (DNA): TGTGCCACCAGCAGAGATCTAGCGGGAAGGAATGAGCAGTTCTTC.

The sample holds many counts of this clonotype. This rearrangement joins TRBV20-1 to TRBJ2-7; D is unresolved. Germline V gene data show CDR1 as DFQATT and CDR2 as SNEGSKA (reference sequence). The CDR3 loop spans 11 amino acids. V was clipped by 6 bases and J by 2 bases, with 8 bases between them. The DNA of the CDR3 is TGCAGTGCCCAGGACGCCTACGAGCAGTACTTC. It encodes CSAQDAYEQYF.

The chain links TRBV5-1 to TRBJ1-1; no clear D. Trimming shortened V by 0 bases and J by 1 base, and 13 bases separated the two germline ends. CDR1 and CDR2 (germline): SGHRS, YFSETQ. The CDR3 is made up of 16 amino acids. The CDR3 coding sequence is TGCGCCAGCAGCTTGGTTTGGTCCTCGGGGAACACTGAAGCTTTCTTT. Its translation is CASSLVWSSGNTEAFF.

On this clonotype itself: This could be a read error, since a much larger clone is one nucleotide away. This rearrangement joins TRBV6-2 or TRBV6-3 to TRBJ2-5; 7 bases line up with TRBD2. J lost 5 bases, V lost 7 bases, and 10 bases had no gene match. Per the germline V gene, CDR1 is MNHEY and CDR2 is SVGEGT. The CDR3 consists of 14 residues. Written as DNA, the CDR3 is TGTGCCAGCAAACTTAATAGCGGGTCTGAGACCCAGTACTTC. Protein: CASKLNSGSETQYF.

Only one count was recorded for this clonotype. This chain uses TRBV12-3 or TRBV12-4 with TRBJ2-2; D is undetermined. V lost 10 bases, J lost 4 bases, and 7 bases lay in between. The CDR3 sequence is 11 residues long. The CDR3 bases are TGTGCCATCATCTTCACCGGGGAGCTGTTTTTT. Its translation is CAIIFTGELFF.